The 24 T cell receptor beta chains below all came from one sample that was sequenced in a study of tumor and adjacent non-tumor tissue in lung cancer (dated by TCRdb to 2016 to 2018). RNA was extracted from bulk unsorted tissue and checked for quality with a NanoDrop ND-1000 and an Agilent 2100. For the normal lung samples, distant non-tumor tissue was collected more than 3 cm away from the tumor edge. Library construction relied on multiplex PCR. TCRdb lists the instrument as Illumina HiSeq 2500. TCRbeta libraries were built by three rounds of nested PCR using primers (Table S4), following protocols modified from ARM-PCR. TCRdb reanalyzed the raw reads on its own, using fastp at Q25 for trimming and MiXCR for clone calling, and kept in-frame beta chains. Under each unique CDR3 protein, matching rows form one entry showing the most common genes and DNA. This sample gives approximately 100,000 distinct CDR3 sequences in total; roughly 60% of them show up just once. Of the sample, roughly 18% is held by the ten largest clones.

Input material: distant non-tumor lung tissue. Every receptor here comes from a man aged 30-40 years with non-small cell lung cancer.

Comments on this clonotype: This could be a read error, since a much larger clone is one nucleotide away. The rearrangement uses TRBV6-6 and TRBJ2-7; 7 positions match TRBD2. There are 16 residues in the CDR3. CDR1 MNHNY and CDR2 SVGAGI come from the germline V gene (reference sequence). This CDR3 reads CTSSPYPGTNVYEQYF. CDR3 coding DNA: TGTACCAGCAGCCCCTACCCCGGGACTAACGTCTACGAGCAGTACTTC.

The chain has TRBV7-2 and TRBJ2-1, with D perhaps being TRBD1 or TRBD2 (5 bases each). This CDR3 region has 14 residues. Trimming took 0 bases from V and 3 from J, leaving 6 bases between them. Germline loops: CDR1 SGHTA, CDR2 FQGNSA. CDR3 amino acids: CASSLAGVYNEQFF. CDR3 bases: TGTGCCAGCAGCTTAGCGGGGGTCTACAATGAGCAGTTCTTC.

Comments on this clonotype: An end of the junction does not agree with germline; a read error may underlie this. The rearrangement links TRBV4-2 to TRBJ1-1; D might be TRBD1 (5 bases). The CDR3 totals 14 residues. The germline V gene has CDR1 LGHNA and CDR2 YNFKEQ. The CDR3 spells CASTSRGTNTEAFF. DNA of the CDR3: TGTGCTAGCACCTCACGCGGGACGAACACTGAAGCTTTCTTT.

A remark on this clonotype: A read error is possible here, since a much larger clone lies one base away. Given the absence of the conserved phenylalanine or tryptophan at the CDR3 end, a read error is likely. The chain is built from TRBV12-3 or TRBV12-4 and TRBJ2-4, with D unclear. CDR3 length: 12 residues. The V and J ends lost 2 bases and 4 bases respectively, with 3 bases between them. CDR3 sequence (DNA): TGTGCCAGCAGTTTAAGGAAAAACATTCAGTACCTC. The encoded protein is CASSLRKNIQYL.

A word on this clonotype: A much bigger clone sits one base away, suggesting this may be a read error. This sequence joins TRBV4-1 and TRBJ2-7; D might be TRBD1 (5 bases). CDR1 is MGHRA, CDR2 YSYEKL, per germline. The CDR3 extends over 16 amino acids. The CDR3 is CACSQPVWGSTYEQYF. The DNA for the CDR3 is TGCGCCTGCAGCCAACCCGTATGGGGCTCAACCTACGAGCAGTACTTC.

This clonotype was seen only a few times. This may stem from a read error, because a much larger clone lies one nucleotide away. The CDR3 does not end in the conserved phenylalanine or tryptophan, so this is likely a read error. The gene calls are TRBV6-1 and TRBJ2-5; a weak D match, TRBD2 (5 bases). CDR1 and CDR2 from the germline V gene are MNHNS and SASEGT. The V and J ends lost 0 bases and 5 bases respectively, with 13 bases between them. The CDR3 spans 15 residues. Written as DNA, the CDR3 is TGTGCCAGCAGTGAAGCGAGGGCAGCGAGGGAGACCCAGTACTCC. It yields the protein CASSEARAARETQYS.

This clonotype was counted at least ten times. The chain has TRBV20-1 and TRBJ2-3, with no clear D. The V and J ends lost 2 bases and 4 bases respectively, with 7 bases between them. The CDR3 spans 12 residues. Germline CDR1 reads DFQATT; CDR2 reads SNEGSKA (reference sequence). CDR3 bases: TGCAGTGCTAGAATCGGTGCAGATACGCAGTATTTT. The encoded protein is CSARIGADTQYF.

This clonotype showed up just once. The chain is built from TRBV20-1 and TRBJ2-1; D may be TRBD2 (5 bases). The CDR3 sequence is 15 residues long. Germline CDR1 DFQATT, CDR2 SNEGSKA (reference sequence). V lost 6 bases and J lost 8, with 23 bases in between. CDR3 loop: CSALTRTDVLHEQFF. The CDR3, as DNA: TGCAGTGCCCTGACCAGGACTGACGTTCTCCATGAGCAGTTCTTC.

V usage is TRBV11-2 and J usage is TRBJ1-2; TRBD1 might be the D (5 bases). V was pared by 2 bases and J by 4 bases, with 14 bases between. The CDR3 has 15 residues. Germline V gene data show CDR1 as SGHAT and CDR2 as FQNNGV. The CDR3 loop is CASSLIWGKTYGYTF. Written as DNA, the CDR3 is TGTGCCAGCAGCTTAATTTGGGGGAAAACCTATGGCTACACCTTC. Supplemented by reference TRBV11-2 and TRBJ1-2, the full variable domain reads EAGVAQSPRYKIIEKRQSVAFWCNPISGHATLYWYQQILGQGPKLLIQFQNNGVVDDSQLPKDRFSAERLKGVDSTLKIQPAKLEDSAVYLCASSLIWGKTYGYTFGSGTRLTVV.

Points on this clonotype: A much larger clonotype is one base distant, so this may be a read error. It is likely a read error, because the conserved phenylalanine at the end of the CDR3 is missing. The CDR3 here is CATSDSDRVGETQYL. The CDR3 region has the DNA TGTGCCACCAGTGATTCGGACAGGGTTGGGGAGACCCAGTACCTC. V is TRBV24-1 and J is TRBJ2-5; 8 bases align to TRBD1. The V segment lost 2 bases and the J segment 5 bases; nucleotides outside the gene matches: 6. This CDR3 is 15 amino acids long. CDR1 and CDR2 from the germline V gene are KGHDR and SFDVKD.

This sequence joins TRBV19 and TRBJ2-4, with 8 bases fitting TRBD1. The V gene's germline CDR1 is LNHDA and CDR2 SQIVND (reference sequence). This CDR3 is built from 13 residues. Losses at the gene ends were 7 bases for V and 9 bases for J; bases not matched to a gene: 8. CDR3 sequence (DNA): TGTGCCAGTAATATTTCAGGGGGCTCCATTCAGTACTTC. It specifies CASNISGGSIQYF.

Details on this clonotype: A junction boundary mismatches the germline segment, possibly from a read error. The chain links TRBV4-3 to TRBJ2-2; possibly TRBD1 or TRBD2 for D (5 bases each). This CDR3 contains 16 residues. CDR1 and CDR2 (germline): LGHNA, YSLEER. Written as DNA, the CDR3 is TGCGCCAGCAGCCATGGAGGTCGGACATATCCCGGGGAGCTGTTTTTC. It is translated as CASSHGGRTYPGELFF.

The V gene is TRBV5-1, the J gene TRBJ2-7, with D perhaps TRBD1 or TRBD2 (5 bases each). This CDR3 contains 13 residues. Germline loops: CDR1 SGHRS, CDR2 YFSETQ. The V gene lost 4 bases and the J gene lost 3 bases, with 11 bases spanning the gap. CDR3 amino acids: CASSTGTVYEQYF. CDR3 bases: TGCGCCAGCAGCACTGGGACGGTCTACGAGCAGTACTTC.

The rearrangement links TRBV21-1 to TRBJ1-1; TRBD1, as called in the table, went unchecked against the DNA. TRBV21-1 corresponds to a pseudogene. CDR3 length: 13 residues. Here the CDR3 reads CVITGTGGTEAFF. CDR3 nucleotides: TGTGTCATAACCGGGACAGGGGGCACTGAAGCTTTCTTT.

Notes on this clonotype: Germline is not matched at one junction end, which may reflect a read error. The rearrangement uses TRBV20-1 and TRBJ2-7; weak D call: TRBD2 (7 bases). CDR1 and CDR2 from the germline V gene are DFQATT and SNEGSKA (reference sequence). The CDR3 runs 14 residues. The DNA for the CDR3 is TGTAGTGCTAGTCAGGTCGGGGGGCCGCACGAGCAGTACTTC. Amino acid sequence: CSASQVGGPHEQYF.

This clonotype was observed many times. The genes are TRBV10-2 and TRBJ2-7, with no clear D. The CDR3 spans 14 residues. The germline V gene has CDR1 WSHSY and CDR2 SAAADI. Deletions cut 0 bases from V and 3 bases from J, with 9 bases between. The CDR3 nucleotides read TGCGCCAGCAGTGAGTCCTGGGCCGGCTACGAGCAGTACTTC. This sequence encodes CASSESWAGYEQYF.

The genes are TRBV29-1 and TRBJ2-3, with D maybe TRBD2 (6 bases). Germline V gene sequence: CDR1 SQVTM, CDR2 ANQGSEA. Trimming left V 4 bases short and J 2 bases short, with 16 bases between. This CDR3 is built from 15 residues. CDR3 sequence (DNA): TGCAGCGTTGGCGGCGGGGAATCACCCACAGATACGCAGTATTTT. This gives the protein CSVGGGESPTDTQYF.

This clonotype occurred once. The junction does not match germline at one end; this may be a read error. CDR3 residues: CTSSFSGGNTEAFF. CDR3 DNA sequence: TGTACCAGCAGCTTTTCAGGGGGCAACACTGAAGCTTTCTTT. The V and J genes are TRBV11-2 and TRBJ1-1, with 8 nucleotides matching TRBD1. Germline V gives CDR1 SGHAT, CDR2 FQNNGV. The CDR3 sequence is 14 residues long.

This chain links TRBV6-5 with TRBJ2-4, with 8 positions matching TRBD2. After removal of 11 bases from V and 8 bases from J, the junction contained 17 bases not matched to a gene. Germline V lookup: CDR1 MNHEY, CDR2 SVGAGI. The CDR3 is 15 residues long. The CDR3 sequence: CADSDAGLVSDIQYF. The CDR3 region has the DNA TGTGCCGACAGCGACGCGGGACTAGTGTCTGACATTCAGTACTTC.

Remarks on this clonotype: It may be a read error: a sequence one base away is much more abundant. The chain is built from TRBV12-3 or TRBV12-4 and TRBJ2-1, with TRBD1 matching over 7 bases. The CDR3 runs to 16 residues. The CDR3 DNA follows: TGTGCCAGCAGTTTATTGACCCGACAGGGTTACAGTGAGCAGTTCTTC. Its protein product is CASSLLTRQGYSEQFF.

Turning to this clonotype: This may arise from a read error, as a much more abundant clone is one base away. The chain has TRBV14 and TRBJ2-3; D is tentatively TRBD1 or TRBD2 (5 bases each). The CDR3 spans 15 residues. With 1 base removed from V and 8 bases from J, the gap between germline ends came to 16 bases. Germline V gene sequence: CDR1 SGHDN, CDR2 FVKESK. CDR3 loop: CASSQAGTDTGTQYF. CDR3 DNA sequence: TGTGCCAGCAGCCAAGCTGGGACGGACACGGGTACGCAGTATTTT.

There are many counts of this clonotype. In nucleotides, the CDR3 is TGCAGTGTTAGCTCCTATTACGACACCGGGGAGCTGTTTTTT. It codes for CSVSSYYDTGELFF. The genes are TRBV20-1 and TRBJ2-2, with unresolved D. Trimming removed 7 bases at V and 3 bases at J, with 15 bases between. This CDR3 contains 14 residues. Germline loops: CDR1 DFQATT, CDR2 SNEGSKA (reference sequence).

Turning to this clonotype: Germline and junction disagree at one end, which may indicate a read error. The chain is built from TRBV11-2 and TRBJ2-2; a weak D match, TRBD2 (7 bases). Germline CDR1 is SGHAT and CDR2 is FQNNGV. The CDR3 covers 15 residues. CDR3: CANRGGGVGTGELFF. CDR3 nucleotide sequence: TGTGCCAACAGAGGGGGGGGGGTTGGCACCGGGGAGCTGTTCTTT.

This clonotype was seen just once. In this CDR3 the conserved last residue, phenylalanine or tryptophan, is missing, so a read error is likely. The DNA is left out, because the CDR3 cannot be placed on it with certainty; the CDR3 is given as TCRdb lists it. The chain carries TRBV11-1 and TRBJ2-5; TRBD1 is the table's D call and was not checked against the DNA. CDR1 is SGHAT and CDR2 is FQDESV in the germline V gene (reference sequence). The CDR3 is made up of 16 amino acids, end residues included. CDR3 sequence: CASSTEGRNYPETLYL.